The entry below describes one T cell receptor (beta chain). Its antigen is not known. Sample time point: baseline, week 1 (first vaccination visit). Sample treatment: pre-vaccination baseline after standard-of-care therapy. Each donor presented with a new WHO grade 3 or 4 astrocytoma that tested IDH1-mutant and showed ATRX loss. The source of the sample is a study of a mutant IDH1 vaccine in newly diagnosed glioma. Overall study context: Most patients had radiochemotherapy with temozolomide before enrollment; others had one alone.

Findings and caveats of the study: Vaccination induced immune responses in 93.3% of patients.

With 1 base clipped from V and 9 bases from J, the junction kept 5 bases outside the gene matches. CDR1 and CDR2 from the germline V gene are GTSNPN and SVGIG (reference sequence). This CDR3 is 12 amino acids long. Assay: immunoSEQ multiplex PCR; the TCRdb copy retains only in-frame clones and omits some. The table has around 37,000 clones, more than 90% seen once. The rearrangement uses TRBV30 and TRBJ1-1, with TRBD1 matching 7 bases. This TCR was sampled from a man younger than 35 with glioma. Sequenced material: PBMCs, taken from a glioma patient treated with radiotherapy, temozolomide or both. The CDR3 region is CAWSGGDRKAFF. In DNA, the CDR3 is TGTGCCTGGAGTGGTGGGGACAGAAAAGCTTTCTTT.